One and the same sample provided the 7 T cell receptor beta chains below, sequenced in a study of control samples from healthy donors and cancer patients. Some clones are missing from TCRdb's copy, which holds only in-frame ones; the method was immunoSEQ multiplex PCR. The sample consists of about 120,000 clones, approximately 90% of them appearing once. Sequencing was done on a sample of blood. These receptors all stem from a middle-aged man in good health.

The chain combines TRBV10-1 with TRBJ1-3; D remains ambiguous. V was pared by 2 bases and J by 2 bases, with 7 bases between. The CDR3 is 14 residues long. Germline V CDR1 and CDR2: WNHNN, SYGVQD (reference sequence). In DNA form, the CDR3 reads TGCGCCAGCAGTGAGACAAGCCCTGGAAACACCATATATTTT. As protein: CASSETSPGNTIYF.

The rearrangement joins TRBV15 to TRBJ2-3, with TRBD2 matching over 11 bases. The CDR3 sequence is 19 residues long. The V segment lost 3 bases and the J segment 5 bases; nucleotides outside the gene matches: 16. Looked up from germline, CDR1 is LNHNV and CDR2 is YYDKDF (reference sequence). The CDR3 reads CATSSRMGSSGGAVDTQYF. The CDR3 coding sequence is TGTGCCACCAGCAGTCGAATGGGAAGTAGCGGGGGGGCTGTAGATACGCAGTATTTT.

The DNA of the CDR3 is TGTGCCACCAGCCCGGGACAGGGGATCGGTACGCAGTATTTT. This codes for CATSPGQGIGTQYF. This sequence joins TRBV24-1 and TRBJ2-3, with TRBD1 identical over 10 bases. The V gene's germline CDR1 is KGHDR and CDR2 SFDVKD. V was pared by 7 bases and J by 8 bases, with 8 bases of the junction left unmatched. CDR3 length: 14 residues.

Only one count was recorded for this clone. The chain combines TRBV4-3 with TRBJ2-5; a weak D match, TRBD2 (5 bases). The CDR3 is made up of 15 amino acids. Trimming removed 0 bases from V and 7 bases from J, with 15 bases in between. Germline V gives CDR1 LGHNA, CDR2 YSLEER. CDR3 region: CASSQDLGNKGTQYF. The CDR3 bases are TGCGCCAGCAGCCAAGATCTCGGGAACAAAGGGACCCAGTACTTC.

The chain recombines TRBV10-3 with TRBJ1-5; 9 positions match TRBD1. J lost 7 bases, V lost 2 bases, and 6 bases had no gene match. The CDR3 runs 15 residues. CDR1 is ENHRY and CDR2 is SYGVKD in the germline V gene. The CDR3 DNA follows: TGTGCCATCAGTGAGACGGGGACAGGGCCACAGCCCCAGCATTTT. Translating gives CAISETGTGPQPQHF.

This sequence joins TRBV7-6 and TRBJ2-5; TRBD2 matches at 10 bases. The V gene's germline CDR1 is SGHVS and CDR2 FNYEAQ. After removal of 1 base from V and 2 bases from J, the junction contained 4 bases not matched to a gene. The CDR3 spans 16 residues. CDR3 nucleotide sequence: TGTGCCAGCAGCTTAGTTAGCGGGGGGCAACAAGAGACCCAGTACTTC. Translated: CASSLVSGGQQETQYF.

This clone appeared once. The gene calls are TRBV6-5 and TRBJ2-7, with a possible D match to TRBD1 (6 bases). CDR3 size: 11 residues. CDR1 and CDR2 from the germline V gene are MNHEY and SVGAGI. The V gene lost 5 bases and the J gene lost 6 bases, with 8 bases spanning the gap. The CDR3 DNA follows: TGTGCCAGCAGTATACAGGGCGAGCAGTACTTC. Amino acids: CASSIQGEQYF.